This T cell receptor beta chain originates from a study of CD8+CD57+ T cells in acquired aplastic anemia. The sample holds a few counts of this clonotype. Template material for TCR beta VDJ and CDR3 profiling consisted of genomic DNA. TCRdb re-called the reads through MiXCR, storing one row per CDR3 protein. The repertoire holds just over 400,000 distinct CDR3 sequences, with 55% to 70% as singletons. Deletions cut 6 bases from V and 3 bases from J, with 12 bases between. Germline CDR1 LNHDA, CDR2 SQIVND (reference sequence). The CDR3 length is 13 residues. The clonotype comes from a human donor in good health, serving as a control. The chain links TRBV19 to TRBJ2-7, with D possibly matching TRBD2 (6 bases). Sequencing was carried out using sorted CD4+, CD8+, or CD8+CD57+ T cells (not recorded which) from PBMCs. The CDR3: CASRGLLDYEQYF. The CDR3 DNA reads TGTGCCAGTAGAGGACTACTCGACTACGAGCAGTACTTC.